The 31 T cell receptor beta chains reported below all come from one sample, sequenced in a study of PD-L1 blockade in urothelial cancer. Repertoires were generated with immunoSEQ multiplex PCR, while TCRdb's copy carries only in-frame clones and drops some. The sample holds about 71,000 clones, 85% to 90% seen once. The sample was PBMCs, taken around atezolizumab (anti-PD-L1) treatment. The receptors were sampled from a man in his sixties with urothelial cancer.

This chain uses TRBV5-4 with TRBJ2-3, with 8 positions matching TRBD2. Trimming removed 2 bases from V and 2 bases from J; junction bases left unmatched: 7. The CDR3 has 16 residues. The V gene's germline CDR1 is SGHNT and CDR2 YYREEE (reference sequence). DNA for the CDR3: TGTGCCAGCAGCTTAGAAGCGGGGGCGACCACAGATACGCAGTATTTT. Translated: CASSLEAGATTDTQYF.

The V call is TRBV4-3, the J call TRBJ1-5; 7 bases line up with TRBD1. The CDR3 has 15 amino acids. Germline V gene lookup returns CDR1 LGHNA and CDR2 YSLEER. Unmatched junction bases numbered 10, after V lost 9 bases and J lost 2 bases. As DNA, the CDR3 is TGCGCCAGGGAGACAGGGAAGGAGCGCAATCAGCCCCAGCATTTT. Its translation is CARETGKERNQPQHF.

This clone is a singleton in its sample. This chain joins TRBV2 and TRBJ1-5, with 7 bases lining up with TRBD1. Germline CDR1 SNHLY, CDR2 FYNNEI. The CDR3 length is 14 residues. After removal of 9 bases from V and 2 bases from J, the junction contained 7 bases not matched to a gene. The CDR3 DNA follows: TGTGCCAGTACAGGGGTAACGGGCAATCAGCCCCAGCATTTT. It is translated as CASTGVTGNQPQHF.

The chain recombines TRBV27 with TRBJ2-1; the D gene is possibly TRBD2 (6 bases). Trimming removed 5 bases at V and 2 bases at J, with 13 bases between. CDR1 MNHEY and CDR2 SMNVEV come from the germline V gene (reference sequence). This CDR3 contains 15 residues. The CDR3, as DNA: TGTGCCAGCAGTACCGCTAGCGTCGCCTACAATGAGCAGTTCTTC. Its translation: CASSTASVAYNEQFF.

CDR3 region: CASSPTPGGGGDTQYF. The DNA of the CDR3 is TGTGCCAGCAGCCCTACGCCGGGGGGTGGCGGGGATACGCAGTATTTT. The rearrangement links TRBV14 to TRBJ2-3; 7 bases agree with TRBD2. There are 16 residues in the CDR3. The germline V gene encodes CDR1 SGHDN and CDR2 FVKESK. V gave up 4 bases and J gave up 6 bases; unmatched junction bases: 13.

The chain combines TRBV6-5 with TRBJ1-1; 11 nucleotides agree with TRBD1. CDR3 length equals 15 residues. The junction had 9 bases not matched to a gene; V was cut back by 6 bases and J by 6 bases. Germline V gives CDR1 MNHEY, CDR2 SVGAGI. Here the CDR3 DNA reads TGTGCCAGCAGGTCGCTGGACAGGGGGCACCCTGAAGCTTTCTTT. It encodes CASRSLDRGHPEAFF.

This clone was seen a single time. This chain joins TRBV29-1 and TRBJ2-7, with 11 bases aligning to TRBD1. There are 15 residues in the CDR3. V was clipped by 0 bases and J by 2 bases; unmatched bases: 3. Germline V CDR1 and CDR2: SQVTM, ANQGSEA. Written as DNA, the CDR3 is TGCAGCGTTGAAGATCCGGGACAGGGGGCCTACGAGCAGTACTTC. Its translation: CSVEDPGQGAYEQYF.

V gene TRBV2 combines with J gene TRBJ1-1; 9 nucleotides agree with TRBD1. V shed 4 bases and J 4 bases; nucleotides not matched to a gene: 7. Germline values: CDR1 SNHLY, CDR2 FYNNEI. The CDR3 spans 15 residues. CDR3 coding DNA: TGTGCCAGCAGTGGAAACAGGGGGCCCACCACTGAAGCTTTCTTT. Translated: CASSGNRGPTTEAFF.

The genes are TRBV6-6 and TRBJ1-5; 8 positions agree with TRBD1. CDR3 length: 16 residues. The germline gives CDR1 MNHNY, CDR2 SVGAGI (reference sequence). V was pared by 8 bases and J by 0 bases, with 9 bases of the junction left unmatched. The CDR3, as DNA: TGTGCCAGCCTCCAGGGGGCACGGGGTAGCAATCAGCCCCAGCATTTT. Its protein is CASLQGARGSNQPQHF.

This rearrangement joins TRBV5-1 to TRBJ2-7; D perhaps matches TRBD1 (6 bases). From germline, CDR1 is SGHRS and CDR2 YFSETQ. The CDR3 is 12 amino acids. V lost 4 bases and J 5 bases, leaving 10 bases between the germline ends. The CDR3 DNA follows: TGCGCCAGCAGCCAACAGGGAAACGAGCAGTACTTC. It codes for CASSQQGNEQYF.

The chain uses TRBV7-2 and TRBJ2-7, with 15 bases identical to TRBD2. The CDR3 extends over 17 amino acids. Germline V gene data show CDR1 as SGHTA and CDR2 as FQGNSA. The ends lost 5 bases at V and 0 bases at J; junction bases unmatched: 5. CDR3 in DNA: TGTGCCAGCAGCCCGGGGACTAGCGGGAGGAACTCCTACGAGCAGTACTTC. Amino acids: CASSPGTSGRNSYEQYF.

In DNA form, the CDR3 reads TGTGTCAGAAGCTCAGAGGAGGCGGGGCAAGAGACCCAGTACTTC. It specifies CVRSSEEAGQETQYF. J is TRBJ2-5 and V is TRBV7-5; the listed D gene, TRBD2, was not tested against the DNA. TRBV7-5 is an annotated pseudogene. The CDR3 covers 15 residues.

The rearrangement uses TRBV9 and TRBJ1-3; a possible D gene is TRBD1 (5 bases). CDR1 and CDR2 (germline): SGDLS, YYNGEE. This CDR3 spans 17 amino acids. Trimming took off 4 bases at V and 1 base at J, with 18 bases between the two ends. The CDR3 sequence: CASSSPVAGRSGNTIYF. The CDR3, as DNA: TGTGCCAGCAGCTCCCCTGTGGCAGGGAGGTCTGGAAACACCATATATTTT.

The chain links TRBV4-1 to TRBJ1-2, with TRBD1 as a possible D gene (5 bases). Germline assignment: CDR1 MGHRA and CDR2 YSYEKL. CDR3 length equals 14 residues. Trimming left V 0 bases short and J 2 bases short, with 7 bases between. The CDR3 region has the DNA TGCGCCAGCAGCCAAGATCCAGGGAACTATGGCTACACCTTC. As protein: CASSQDPGNYGYTF.

This clone was seen a single time. The V gene is TRBV5-1, the J gene TRBJ2-2, with D possibly TRBD1 on 5 matching bases. In germline, CDR1 is SGHRS, CDR2 YFSETQ. The V gene lost 2 bases and the J gene lost 5 bases, with 7 bases spanning the gap. This CDR3 has 13 residues. CDR3 DNA sequence: TGCGCCAGCAGCTTAGCAGGGACCGGGGAGCTGTTTTTT. It specifies CASSLAGTGELFF.

CDR3: CSVALLEKLFF. The DNA of the CDR3 is TGCAGCGTTGCCCTGTTGGAAAAACTGTTTTTT. The genes are TRBV29-1 and TRBJ1-4, with no clear D. CDR3 length: 11 amino acids. Looked up from germline, CDR1 is SQVTM and CDR2 is ANQGSEA. V was clipped by 4 bases and J by 8 bases, with 8 bases between them. Combining the CDR3 with reference TRBV29-1 and TRBJ1-4 gives the whole variable domain SAVISQKPSRDICQRGTSLTIQCQVDSQVTMMFWYRQQPGQSLTLIATANQGSEATYESGFVIDKFPISRPNLTFSTLTVSNMSPEDSSIYLCSVALLEKLFFGSGTQLSVL.

This sequence joins TRBV30 and TRBJ2-2, with 7 positions matching TRBD1. Germline V gene sequence: CDR1 GTSNPN, CDR2 SVGIG (reference sequence). J gave up 9 bases and V 1 base, and 11 bases lay outside the gene matches. The CDR3 loop spans 15 amino acids. The CDR3 loop is CAWSELGTAARELFF. The DNA of the CDR3 is TGTGCCTGGAGTGAGCTAGGGACAGCCGCGCGGGAGCTGTTTTTT.

This clone was observed a single time. The rearrangement uses TRBV28 and TRBJ2-7, with 11 positions matching TRBD1. The germline gives CDR1 MDHEN, CDR2 SYDVKM. This CDR3 contains 15 residues. Unmatched junction bases numbered 9, after V lost 5 bases and J lost 6 bases. The CDR3 is CASSTAGQGATEQYF. CDR3 nucleotides: TGTGCCAGCAGTACCGCAGGACAGGGGGCCACCGAGCAGTACTTC.

Note on this clone: The junction departs from the called germline gene at one end, perhaps through a read error. The gene calls are TRBV5-6 and TRBJ2-5; a weak D match, TRBD1 (6 bases). The CDR3 runs to 14 residues. Germline assignment: CDR1 SGHDT and CDR2 YYEEEE. The CDR3 sequence: CASRLDSFQETQYF. The CDR3 bases are TGTGCCAGCAGGTTGGACAGCTTCCAAGAGACCCAGTACTTC.

This CDR3 is CASSQSSIPPLGTQYF. For the CDR3, the DNA is TGCGCCAGCAGCCAAAGCTCAATTCCCCCACTAGGCACGCAGTATTTT. The V call is TRBV4-1, the J call TRBJ2-3, with D possibly matching TRBD2 (5 bases). V lost 2 bases and J lost 9, with 21 bases in between. The CDR3 totals 16 residues. The germline gives CDR1 MGHRA, CDR2 YSYEKL.

The gene calls are TRBV5-1 and TRBJ1-4; D is uncertain. Trimming shortened V by 0 bases and J by 7 bases, and 13 bases separated the two germline ends. The CDR3 runs 15 residues. Germline V CDR1 and CDR2: SGHRS, YFSETQ. The CDR3 nucleotides read TGCGCCAGCAGCTTGGAAGTACAGAACCCTGAAAAACTGTTTTTT. Protein product: CASSLEVQNPEKLFF.

The J gene is TRBJ1-2, the V gene TRBV28; D call uncertain. CDR3 length: 12 residues. The V gene lost 4 bases and the J gene lost 3 bases, with 6 bases spanning the gap. Germline assignment: CDR1 MDHEN and CDR2 SYDVKM. CDR3 in DNA: TGTGCCAGCAGTTCCACGGACTATGGCTACACCTTC. This translates into CASSSTDYGYTF.

V and J are TRBV7-3 and TRBJ2-7, with 8 bases aligning to TRBD1. The V and J ends lost 5 bases and 2 bases, in that order; junction bases with no gene match: 11. There are 16 residues in the CDR3. Per germline, CDR1 SGHTA and CDR2 FQGTGA. This CDR3 reads CASSPKGTGHPYEQYF. As DNA, the CDR3 is TGTGCCAGCAGCCCAAAGGGGACAGGACACCCCTACGAGCAGTACTTC.

V usage is TRBV7-2 and J usage is TRBJ2-1; D is perhaps TRBD2 (6 bases). The CDR3 covers 13 residues. V was shortened by 4 bases and J by 13 bases, with 17 bases between the two germline ends. Germline CDR1 and CDR2: SGHTA and FQGNSA. This chain's CDR3 is CASSSGDRLEQFF. The DNA of the CDR3 is TGTGCCAGCAGCTCAGGAGATAGACTAGAACAGTTCTTC.

V is TRBV5-1 and J is TRBJ2-5; 8 bases line up with TRBD2. The CDR3 is 15 residues long. Per germline, CDR1 SGHRS and CDR2 YFSETQ. V was clipped by 2 bases and J by 3 bases; unmatched bases: 6. CDR3 amino acids: CASSFSGKGKETQYF. CDR3 sequence (DNA): TGCGCCAGCAGCTTTAGCGGGAAGGGCAAAGAGACCCAGTACTTC. Looking up the rest from reference TRBV5-1 and TRBJ2-5 gives the full variable domain: KAGVTQTPRYLIKTRGQQVTLSCSPISGHRSVSWYQQTPGQGLQFLFEYFSETQRNKGNFPGRFSGRQFSNSRSEMNVSTLELGDSALYLCASSFSGKGKETQYFGPGTRLLVL.

This clone appeared once. The gene calls are TRBV11-3 and TRBJ1-1; D is perhaps TRBD1 (6 bases). V was trimmed by 8 bases and J by 1 base, leaving 8 bases between them. The length of the CDR3 is 12 residues. Germline V gene lookup returns CDR1 SGHNT and CDR2 YENEEA. The CDR3 coding sequence is TGTGCCAGCGGGGACAAGAACACTGAAGCTTTCTTT. Its protein is CASGDKNTEAFF. The complete variable domain, with remaining parts taken from reference TRBV11-3 and TRBJ1-1, reads EAGVVQSPRYKIIEKKQPVAFWCNPISGHNTLYWYLQNLGQGPELLIRYENEEAVDDSQLPKDRFSAERLKGVDSTLKIQPAELGDSAVYLCASGDKNTEAFFGQGTRLTVV.

There are a few counts of this clone. The rearrangement uses TRBV7-9 and TRBJ2-6, with 7 positions matching TRBD1. The CDR3 is made up of 18 amino acids. CDR1 and CDR2 (germline): SEHNR, FQNEAQ (reference sequence). The J segment lost 1 base and the V segment lost 5 bases, leaving 11 bases of the junction unmatched. CDR3 bases: TGTGCCAGCAGCGGTGGAAGGGGGCAGGGGTCTGGGGCCAACGTCCTGACTTTC. It specifies CASSGGRGQGSGANVLTF. Full variable domain (remainder filled in from reference TRBV7-9 and TRBJ2-6): DTGVSQNPRHKITKRGQNVTFRCDPISEHNRLYWYRQTLGQGPEFLTYFQNEAQLEKSRLLSDRFSAERPKGSFSTLEIQRTEQGDSAMYLCASSGGRGQGSGANVLTFGAGSRLTVL.

This clone was counted once. This chain connects TRBV5-1 to TRBJ2-7; a possible D gene is TRBD1 (6 bases). Trimming shortened V by 0 bases and J by 6 bases, and 19 bases separated the two germline ends. Germline CDR1 is SGHRS and CDR2 is YFSETQ. The CDR3 spans 16 residues. Written as DNA, the CDR3 is TGCGCCAGCAGCTTGGCACCGAATGAACAGGGCGTCGAGCAGTACTTC. Its translation: CASSLAPNEQGVEQYF.

The chain uses TRBV7-3 and TRBJ2-1, with 13 bases aligning to TRBD2. CDR1 SGHTA and CDR2 FQGTGA come from the germline V gene. Trimming took 5 bases from V and 7 from J; bases not matched to a gene: 5. The CDR3 runs 15 residues. DNA for the CDR3: TGTGCCAGCAGCCGGACTAGCGGGGGAGGGAATGAGCAGTTCTTC. This codes for CASSRTSGGGNEQFF.

J is TRBJ2-3 and V is TRBV28; no definite D call. Between the trimmed V and J ends, which lost 8 bases and 0 bases, there was a span of 9 bases. The germline CDR1 and CDR2 sequences are MDHEN and SYDVKM. CDR3 length: 13 residues. The CDR3 reads CASEDSSTDTQYF. CDR3 sequence (DNA): TGTGCCAGCGAGGATTCTAGCACAGATACGCAGTATTTT.

The genes are TRBV4-1 and TRBJ1-6, with a weak D call TRBD1 (6 bases). The V gene lost 0 bases and the J gene lost 10 bases, with 16 bases spanning the gap. CDR3 size: 16 residues. CDR1 and CDR2 from the germline V gene are MGHRA and YSYEKL. The CDR3 DNA is TGCGCCAGCAGCCAAGATGGGGGGGGCAAGGGCTCACCCCTCCACTTT. Translating it yields CASSQDGGGKGSPLHF.